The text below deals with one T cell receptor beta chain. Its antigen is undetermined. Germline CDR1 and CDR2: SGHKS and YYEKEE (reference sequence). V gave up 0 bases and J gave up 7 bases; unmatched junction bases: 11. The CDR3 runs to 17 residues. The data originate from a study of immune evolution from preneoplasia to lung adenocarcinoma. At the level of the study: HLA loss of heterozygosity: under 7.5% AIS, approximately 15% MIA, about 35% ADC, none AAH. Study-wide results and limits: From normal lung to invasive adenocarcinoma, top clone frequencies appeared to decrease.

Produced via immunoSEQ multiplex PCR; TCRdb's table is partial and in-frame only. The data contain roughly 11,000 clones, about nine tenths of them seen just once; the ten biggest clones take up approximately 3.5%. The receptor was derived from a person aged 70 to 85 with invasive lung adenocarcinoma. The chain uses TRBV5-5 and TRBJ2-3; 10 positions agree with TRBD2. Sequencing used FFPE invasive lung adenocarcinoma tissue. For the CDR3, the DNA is TGTGCCAGCAGCTTGGAGGGACTAGCGAGCCCACCTTATACGCAGTATTTT. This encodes CASSLEGLASPPYTQYF.